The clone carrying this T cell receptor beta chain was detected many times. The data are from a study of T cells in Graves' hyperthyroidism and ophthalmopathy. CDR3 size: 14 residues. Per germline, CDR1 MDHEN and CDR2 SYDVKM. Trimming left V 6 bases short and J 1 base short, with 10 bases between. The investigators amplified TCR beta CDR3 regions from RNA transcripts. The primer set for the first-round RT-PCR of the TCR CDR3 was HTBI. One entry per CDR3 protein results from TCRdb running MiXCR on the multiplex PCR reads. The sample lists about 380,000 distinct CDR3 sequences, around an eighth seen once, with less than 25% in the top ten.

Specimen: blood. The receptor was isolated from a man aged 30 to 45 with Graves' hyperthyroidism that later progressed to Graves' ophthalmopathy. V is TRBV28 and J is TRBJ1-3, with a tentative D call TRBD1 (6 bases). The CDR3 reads CASSTQGSGNTIYF. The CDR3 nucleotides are TGTGCCAGCAGCACACAGGGATCTGGAAACACCATATATTTT.